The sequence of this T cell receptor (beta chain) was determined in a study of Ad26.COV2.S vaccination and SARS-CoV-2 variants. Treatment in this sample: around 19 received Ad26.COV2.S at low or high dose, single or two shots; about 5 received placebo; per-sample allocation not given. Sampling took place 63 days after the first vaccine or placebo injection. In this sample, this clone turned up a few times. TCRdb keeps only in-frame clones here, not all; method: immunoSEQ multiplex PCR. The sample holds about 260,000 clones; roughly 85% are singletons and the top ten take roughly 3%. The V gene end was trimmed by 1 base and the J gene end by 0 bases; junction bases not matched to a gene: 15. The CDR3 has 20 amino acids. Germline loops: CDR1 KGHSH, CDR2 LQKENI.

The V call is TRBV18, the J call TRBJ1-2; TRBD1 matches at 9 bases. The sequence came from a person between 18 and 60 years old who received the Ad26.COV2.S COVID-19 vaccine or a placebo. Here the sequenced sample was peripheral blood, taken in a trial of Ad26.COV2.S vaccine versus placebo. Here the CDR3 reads CASSPLNVPGQGQSNYGYTF. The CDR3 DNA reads TGTGCCAGCTCACCACTAAACGTCCCGGGACAGGGACAATCTAACTATGGCTACACCTTC.